The clone carrying this T cell receptor beta chain was observed a handful of times. Its antigen is still unknown. Primers included in the PCR were 60 Vbeta and 13 Jbeta primers. Repertoires were generated with immunoSEQ multiplex PCR, while TCRdb's copy carries only in-frame clones and drops some. The sample yields 90,000 to 100,000 clones, 78% seen once. The CDR3 has 16 residues. The V gene's germline CDR1 is SGDLS and CDR2 YYNGEE. V dropped 2 bases and J dropped 3; count of bases not matched to a gene: 3. This sample is part of a study of cytomegalovirus exposure and HLA in healthy donors. Study-wide background: Clustering assigned approximately 79% of the roughly 400 genotyped donors to the Caucasian-associated ancestry cluster. Overall study findings and caveats: Roughly even sequencing depth across donors was the assumption behind the presence/absence analyses.

The chain recombines TRBV9 with TRBJ2-2, with 11 positions matching TRBD2. Input material: PBMCs. This sequence originates from a woman aged 55-70 years in good health and CMV-seronegative. The CDR3 spells CASSVLAGGHTGELFF. The CDR3 DNA reads TGTGCCAGCAGCGTCTTAGCGGGAGGGCACACCGGGGAGCTGTTTTTT.